Below are 2 T cell receptor beta chains sequenced from a single sample in a study of control samples from healthy donors and cancer patients. The table came from immunoSEQ multiplex PCR; TCRdb's copy has only in-frame clones and leaves some out. The data hold approximately 99,000 clones, with 70% to 85% observed a single time. Sequencing was performed on blood. The origin of the receptors is a young man in good health.

The J gene is TRBJ1-4, the V gene TRBV18; unclear D gene. The germline V and J ends were trimmed by 0 bases and 8 bases, with 10 bases remaining between them. The CDR3 loop spans 14 amino acids. Looked up from germline, CDR1 is KGHSH and CDR2 is LQKENI. CDR3 bases: TGTGCCAGCTCACCACCGGCGACCGTCGAAAAACTGTTTTTT. Its translation: CASSPPATVEKLFF. Complete variable domain (other parts from reference TRBV18 and TRBJ1-4): NAGVMQNPRHLVRRRGQEARLRCSPMKGHSHVYWYRQLPEEGLKFMVYLQKENIIDESGMPKERFSAEFPKEGPSILRIQQVVRGDSAAYFCASSPPATVEKLFFGSGTQLSVL.

The chain links TRBV24-1 to TRBJ2-3; 12 nucleotides align to TRBD1. V lost 4 bases, J lost 5 bases, and 9 bases stayed unmatched. The CDR3 totals 17 residues. Germline loops: CDR1 KGHDR, CDR2 SFDVKD. The CDR3 coding sequence is TGTGCCACCAGTGAGCCCTCCGGGACAGGGGGCTTAGATACGCAGTATTTT. Residues: CATSEPSGTGGLDTQYF.